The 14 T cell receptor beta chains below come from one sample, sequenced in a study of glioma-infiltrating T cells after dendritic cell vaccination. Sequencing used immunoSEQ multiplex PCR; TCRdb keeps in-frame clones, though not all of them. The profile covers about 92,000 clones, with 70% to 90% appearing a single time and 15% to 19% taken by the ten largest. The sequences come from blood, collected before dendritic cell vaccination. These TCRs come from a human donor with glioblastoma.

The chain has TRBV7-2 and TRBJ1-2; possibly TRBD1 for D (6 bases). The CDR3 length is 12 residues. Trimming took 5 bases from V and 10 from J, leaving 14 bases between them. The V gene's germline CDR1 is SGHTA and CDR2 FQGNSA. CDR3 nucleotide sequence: TGTGCCAGCAGCCTAAACAGGGCCCTCTACACCTTC. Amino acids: CASSLNRALYTF.

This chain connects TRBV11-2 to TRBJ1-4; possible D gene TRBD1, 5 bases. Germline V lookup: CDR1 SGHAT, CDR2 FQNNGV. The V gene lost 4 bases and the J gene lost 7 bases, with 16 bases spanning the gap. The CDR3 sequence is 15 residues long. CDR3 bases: TGTGCCAGCAGCTCGCGGACAAATCTAGGTGAAAAACTGTTTTTT. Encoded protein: CASSSRTNLGEKLFF.

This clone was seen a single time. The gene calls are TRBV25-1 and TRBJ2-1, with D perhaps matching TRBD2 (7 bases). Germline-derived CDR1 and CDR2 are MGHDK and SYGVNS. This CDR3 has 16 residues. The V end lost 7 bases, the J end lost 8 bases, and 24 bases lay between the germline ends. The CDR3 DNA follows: TGTGCCAGCATTTCACCTCCGGGGGGCGGGATCGATGAGCAGTTCTTC. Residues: CASISPPGGGIDEQFF. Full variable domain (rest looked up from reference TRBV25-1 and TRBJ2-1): EADIYQTPRYLVIGTGKKITLECSQTMGHDKMYWYQQDPGMELHLIHYSYGVNSTEKGDLSSESTVSRIRTEHFPLTLESARPSHTSQYLCASISPPGGGIDEQFFGPGTRLTVL.

The CDR3 bases are TGTGCCAGCAGGTTGGCTAGCGGGGCATACAATGAGCAGTTCTTC. This sequence encodes CASRLASGAYNEQFF. The chain employs TRBV6-5 and TRBJ2-1; 9 bases map to TRBD2. CDR3 length: 15 amino acids. The ends lost 6 bases at V and 4 bases at J; junction bases unmatched: 7. In germline, CDR1 is MNHEY, CDR2 SVGAGI.

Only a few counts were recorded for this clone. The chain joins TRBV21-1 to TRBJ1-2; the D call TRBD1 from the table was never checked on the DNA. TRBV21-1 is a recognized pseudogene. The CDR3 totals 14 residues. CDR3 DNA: TGTGCCAGCTCCCACAGGGGGCCATGGTATGGCTACACCTTC. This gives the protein CASSHRGPWYGYTF.

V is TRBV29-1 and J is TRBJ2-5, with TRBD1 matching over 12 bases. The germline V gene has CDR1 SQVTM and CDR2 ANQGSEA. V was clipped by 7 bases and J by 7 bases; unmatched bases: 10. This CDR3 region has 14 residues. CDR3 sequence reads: CSAKQGQGAGTQYF. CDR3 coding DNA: TGCAGCGCGAAACAGGGACAGGGGGCGGGGACCCAGTACTTC.

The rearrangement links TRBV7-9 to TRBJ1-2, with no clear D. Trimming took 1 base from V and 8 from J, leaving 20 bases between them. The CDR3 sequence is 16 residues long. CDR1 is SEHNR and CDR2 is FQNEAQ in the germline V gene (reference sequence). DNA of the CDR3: TGTGCCAGCAGCTTAGGAGAGTTCGGGGTAGCCGGAGGCTACACCTTC. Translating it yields CASSLGEFGVAGGYTF.

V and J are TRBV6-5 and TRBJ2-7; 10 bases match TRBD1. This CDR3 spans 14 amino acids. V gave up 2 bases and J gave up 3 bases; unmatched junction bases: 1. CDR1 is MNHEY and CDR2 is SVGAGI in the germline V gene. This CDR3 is CASSYGTGVYEQYF. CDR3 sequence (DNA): TGTGCCAGCAGTTACGGGACAGGGGTCTACGAGCAGTACTTC.

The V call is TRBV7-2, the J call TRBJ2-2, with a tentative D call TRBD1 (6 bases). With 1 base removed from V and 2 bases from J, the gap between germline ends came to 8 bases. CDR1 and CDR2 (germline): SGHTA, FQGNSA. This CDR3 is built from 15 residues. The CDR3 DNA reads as TGTGCCAGCAGCTTAGGGGGGCCAAACACCGGGGAGCTGTTTTTT. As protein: CASSLGGPNTGELFF.

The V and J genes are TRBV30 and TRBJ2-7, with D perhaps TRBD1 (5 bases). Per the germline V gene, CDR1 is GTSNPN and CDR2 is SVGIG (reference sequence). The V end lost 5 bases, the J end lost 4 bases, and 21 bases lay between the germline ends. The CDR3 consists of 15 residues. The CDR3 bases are TGTGCCTGGGCTAGGGGCGAACCTTTATTATACGAGCAGTACTTC. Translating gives CAWARGEPLLYEQYF.

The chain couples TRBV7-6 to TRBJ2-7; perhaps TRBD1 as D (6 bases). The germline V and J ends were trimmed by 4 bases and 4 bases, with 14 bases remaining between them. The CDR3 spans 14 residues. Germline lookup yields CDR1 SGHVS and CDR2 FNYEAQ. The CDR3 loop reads CASSSRQVGYEQYF. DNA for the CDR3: TGTGCCAGCAGCTCCAGACAGGTGGGGTACGAGCAGTACTTC.

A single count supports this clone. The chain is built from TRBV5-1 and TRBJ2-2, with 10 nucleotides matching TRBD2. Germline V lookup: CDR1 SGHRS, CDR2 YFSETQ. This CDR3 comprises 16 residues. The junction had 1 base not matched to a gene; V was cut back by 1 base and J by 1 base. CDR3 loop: CASSLRTSGNTGELFF. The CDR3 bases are TGCGCCAGCAGCTTGAGGACTAGCGGGAACACCGGGGAGCTGTTTTTT. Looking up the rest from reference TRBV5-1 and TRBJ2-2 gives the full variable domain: KAGVTQTPRYLIKTRGQQVTLSCSPISGHRSVSWYQQTPGQGLQFLFEYFSETQRNKGNFPGRFSGRQFSNSRSEMNVSTLELGDSALYLCASSLRTSGNTGELFFGEGSRLTVL.

The CDR3 bases are TGCGCCAGCAGCCAGCTAGGACAGGCTCAAAACATTCAGTACTTC. It encodes CASSQLGQAQNIQYF. The V and J genes are TRBV4-3 and TRBJ2-4; 7 nucleotides match TRBD1. Germline CDR1 is LGHNA and CDR2 is YSLEER. Trimming removed 3 bases from V and 5 bases from J; junction bases left unmatched: 7. CDR3 length: 15 residues.

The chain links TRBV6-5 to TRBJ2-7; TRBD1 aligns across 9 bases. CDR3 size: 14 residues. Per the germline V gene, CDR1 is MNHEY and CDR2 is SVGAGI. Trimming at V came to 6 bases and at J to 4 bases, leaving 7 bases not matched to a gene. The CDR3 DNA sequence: TGTGCCAGCAGCCACCCGGACAGGGGATACGAGCAGTACTTC. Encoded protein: CASSHPDRGYEQYF.